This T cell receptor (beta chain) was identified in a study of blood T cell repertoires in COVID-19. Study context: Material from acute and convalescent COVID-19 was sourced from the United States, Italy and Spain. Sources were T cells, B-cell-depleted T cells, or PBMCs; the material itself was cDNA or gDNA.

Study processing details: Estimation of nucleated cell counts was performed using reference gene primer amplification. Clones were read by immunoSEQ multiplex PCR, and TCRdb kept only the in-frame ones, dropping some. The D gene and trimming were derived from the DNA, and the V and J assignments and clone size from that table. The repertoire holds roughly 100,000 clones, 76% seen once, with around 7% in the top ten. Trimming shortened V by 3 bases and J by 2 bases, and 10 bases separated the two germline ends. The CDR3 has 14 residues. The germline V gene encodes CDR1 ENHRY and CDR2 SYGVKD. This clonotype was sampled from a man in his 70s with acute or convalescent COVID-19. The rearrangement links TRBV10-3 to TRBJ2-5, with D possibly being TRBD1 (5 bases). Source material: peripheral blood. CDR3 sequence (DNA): TGTGCCATCAGTGATCAGGGTCGACAAGAGACCCAGTACTTC. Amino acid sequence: CAISDQGRQETQYF.